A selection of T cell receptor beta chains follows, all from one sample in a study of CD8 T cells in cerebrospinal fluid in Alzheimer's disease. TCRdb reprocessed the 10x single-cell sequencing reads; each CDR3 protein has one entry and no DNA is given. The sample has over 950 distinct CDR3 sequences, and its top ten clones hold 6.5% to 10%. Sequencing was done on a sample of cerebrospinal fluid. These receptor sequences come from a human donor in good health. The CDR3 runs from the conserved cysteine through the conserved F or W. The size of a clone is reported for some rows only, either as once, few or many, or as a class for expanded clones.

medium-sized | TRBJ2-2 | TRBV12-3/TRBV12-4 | CASSYTNQENTGELFF
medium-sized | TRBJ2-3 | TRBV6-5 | CASSAGPSSTDTQYF
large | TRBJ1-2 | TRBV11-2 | CASNPGQGSFGYTF
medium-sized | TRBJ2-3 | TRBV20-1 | CSASSPGLAGLGDTQYF
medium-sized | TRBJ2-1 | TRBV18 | CASSPSGSSYNEQFF
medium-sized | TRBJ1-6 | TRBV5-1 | CASSLSSADNSPLHF
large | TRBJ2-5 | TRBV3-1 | CASSQGGQTQYF
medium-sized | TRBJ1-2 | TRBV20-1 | CSAERGQGTGYTF
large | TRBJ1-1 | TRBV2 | CASSESGRGVYDFF
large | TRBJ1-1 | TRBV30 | CAWKTGFGEAFF
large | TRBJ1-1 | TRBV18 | CASSSGQGTEAFF
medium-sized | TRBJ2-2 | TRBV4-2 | CASSQELAGSTGELFF
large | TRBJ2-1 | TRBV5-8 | CASSFGQPPNEQFF
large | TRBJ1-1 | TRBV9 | CASSVGDSSTEAFF
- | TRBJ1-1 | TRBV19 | CASRETGSYTEAFF
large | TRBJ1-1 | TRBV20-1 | CSARGGTNTEAFF
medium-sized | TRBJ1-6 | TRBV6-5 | CASGRQGDSPLHF
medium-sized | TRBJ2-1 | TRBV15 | CATSRGTRSDEQFF
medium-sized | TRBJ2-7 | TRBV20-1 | CSATGQGGTYEQYF
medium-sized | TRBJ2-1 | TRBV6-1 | CASRENHIRGNEQFF
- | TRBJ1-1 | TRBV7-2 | CASSLGRGNTEAFF
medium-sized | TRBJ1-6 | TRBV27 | CASRIQTHSYNSPLHF
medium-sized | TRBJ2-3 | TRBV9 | CASRQTGLETDTQYF
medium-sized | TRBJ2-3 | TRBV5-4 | CASSRDSFSGDTQYF
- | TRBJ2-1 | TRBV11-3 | CASSLAGGPYNEQFF
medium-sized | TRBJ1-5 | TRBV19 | CASSLTVRDPLNQPQHF
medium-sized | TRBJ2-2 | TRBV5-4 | CASSLERQNTGELFF
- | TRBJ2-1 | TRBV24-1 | CATSDWGWDDQFF
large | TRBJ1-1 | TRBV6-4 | CASRAGQAATEAFF
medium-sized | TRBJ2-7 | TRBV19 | CASSIGGVQYF
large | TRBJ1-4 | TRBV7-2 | CASSPFPGINEKLFF
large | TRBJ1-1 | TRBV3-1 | CASSPDGYTEAFF
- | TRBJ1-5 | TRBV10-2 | CASSEGGYSNQPQHF
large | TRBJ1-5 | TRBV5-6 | CASSYLRGWANQPQHF
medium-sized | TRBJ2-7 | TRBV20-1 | CSVTKLAGVLYEQYF
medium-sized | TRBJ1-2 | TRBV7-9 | CASSTYRDTSYGYTF
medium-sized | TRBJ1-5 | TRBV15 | CATSRTGASNSLNQPQHF
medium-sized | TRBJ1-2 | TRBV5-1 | CASSLYTGAGGYTF
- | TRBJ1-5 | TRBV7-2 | CASSLAGYGSQPQHF
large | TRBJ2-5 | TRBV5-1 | CASSLAGPQETQYF
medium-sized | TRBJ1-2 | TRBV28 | CASSLGHLSGYTF
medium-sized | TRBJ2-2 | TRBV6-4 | CASSDPSHTGELFF
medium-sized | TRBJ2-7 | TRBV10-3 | CAISGQGANEQYF
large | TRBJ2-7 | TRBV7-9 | CASSLYQGYEQYF